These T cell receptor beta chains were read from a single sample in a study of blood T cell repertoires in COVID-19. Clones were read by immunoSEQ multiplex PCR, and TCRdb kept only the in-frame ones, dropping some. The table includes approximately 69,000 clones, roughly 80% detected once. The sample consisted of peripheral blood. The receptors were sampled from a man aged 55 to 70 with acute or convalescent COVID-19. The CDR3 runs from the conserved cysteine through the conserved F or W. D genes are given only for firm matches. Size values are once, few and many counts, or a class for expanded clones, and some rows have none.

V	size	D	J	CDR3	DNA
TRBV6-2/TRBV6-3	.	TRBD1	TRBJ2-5	CASSKGQGLRETQYF	TGTGCCAGCAGTAAGGGACAGGGATTAAGGGAGACCCAGTACTTC
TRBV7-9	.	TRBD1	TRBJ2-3	CASSFEPGQRTDTQYF	TGTGCCAGCAGCTTCGAGCCGGGACAGAGAACAGATACGCAGTATTTT
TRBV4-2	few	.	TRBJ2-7	CASSQDWGGSYEQYF	TGTGCCAGCAGCCAAGATTGGGGAGGAAGCTACGAGCAGTACTTC
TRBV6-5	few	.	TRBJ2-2	CASSPTVTNTGELFF	TGTGCCAGCAGCCCGACAGTTACGAACACCGGGGAGCTGTTTTTT
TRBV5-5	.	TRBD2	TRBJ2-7	CASSLAGTSRYEQYF	TGTGCCAGCAGCTTGGCCGGGACTAGCAGGTACGAGCAGTACTTC
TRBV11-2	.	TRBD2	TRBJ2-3	CASSLGPSGGGTDTQYF	TGTGCCAGCAGCTTAGGCCCTAGCGGGGGGGGCACAGATACGCAGTATTTT
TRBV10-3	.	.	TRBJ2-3	CAISESGYRRGRTDTQYF	TGTGCCATCAGTGAGTCGGGTTACAGGCGGGGACGCACAGATACGCAGTATTTT
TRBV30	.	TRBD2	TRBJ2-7	CAYKTTAAGGKVSEQYF	TGTGCCTATAAGACAACCGCGGCGGGAGGGAAGGTTAGCGAGCAGTACTTC
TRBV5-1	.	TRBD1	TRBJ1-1	CASSLETGQSEAFF	TGCGCCAGCAGCTTGGAGACAGGGCAGTCTGAAGCTTTCTTT
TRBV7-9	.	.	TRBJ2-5	CASRPLETQYF	TGTGCCAGCCGTCCCCTGGAGACCCAGTACTTC
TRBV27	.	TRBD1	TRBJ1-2	CASTLRGQGSNYGYTF	TGTGCCAGCACACTTAGGGGACAGGGATCTAACTATGGCTACACCTTC
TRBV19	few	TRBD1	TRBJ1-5	CASRQGENQPQHF	TGTGCCAGCAGACAGGGAGAGAATCAGCCCCAGCATTTT
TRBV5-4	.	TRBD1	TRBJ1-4	CASSLGGTGAEKLFF	TGTGCCAGCAGCCTCGGCGGGACAGGGGCTGAAAAACTGTTTTTT
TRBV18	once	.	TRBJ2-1	CASSLEGTGYNEQFF	TGTGCCAGCTCACTAGAGGGGACTGGATACAATGAGCAGTTCTTC
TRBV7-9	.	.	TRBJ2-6	CASSLGAGANVLTF	TGTGCCAGCAGCTTGGGAGCTGGGGCCAACGTCCTGACTTTC
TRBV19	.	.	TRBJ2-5	CASSLTGTFETQYF	TGTGCCAGTAGTCTGACAGGGACTTTCGAGACCCAGTACTTC
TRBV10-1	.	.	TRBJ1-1	CASSEMSGENTEAFF	TGCGCCAGCAGTGAGATGTCGGGGGAAAACACTGAAGCTTTCTTT
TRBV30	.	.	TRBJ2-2	CAWLNQGGAGELFF	TGTGCCTGGTTGAATCAGGGGGGAGCCGGGGAGCTGTTTTTT
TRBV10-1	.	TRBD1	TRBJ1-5	CASSEGQDDQPQHF	TGCGCCAGCAGTGAGGGACAGGACGATCAGCCCCAGCATTTT
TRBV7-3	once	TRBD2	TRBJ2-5	CASSLGAGGPGEETQYF	TGTGCCAGCAGCTTAGGTGCGGGAGGGCCGGGAGAAGAGACCCAGTACTTC
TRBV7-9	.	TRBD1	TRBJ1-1	CASSLGTGGSTTEAFF	TGTGCCAGCAGCTTAGGGACAGGGGGTTCGACCACTGAAGCTTTCTTT
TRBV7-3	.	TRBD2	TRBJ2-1	CASSSSGGANNEQFF	TGTGCCAGCAGCTCCAGCGGGGGGGCCAATAATGAGCAGTTCTTC
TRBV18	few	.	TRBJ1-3	CASSGDWDRNTIYF	TGTGCCAGCTCTGGGGACTGGGACCGAAACACCATATATTTT
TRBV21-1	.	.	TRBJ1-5	CASSKPRQPQHF	TGTGCCAGCAGCAAACCCCGTCAGCCCCAGCATTTT
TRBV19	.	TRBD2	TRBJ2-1	CASSDQTSGGPLDEQFF	TGTGCCAGTAGCGATCAGACTAGCGGGGGCCCCCTGGATGAGCAGTTCTTC
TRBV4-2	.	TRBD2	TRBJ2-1	CASSQDTFSSGINEQFF	TGTGCCAGCAGCCAAGATACCTTCAGTAGCGGGATCAATGAGCAGTTCTTC
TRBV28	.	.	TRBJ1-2	CASSSLQSGHDYGYTF	TGTGCCAGCAGTTCACTACAGTCAGGGCATGACTATGGCTACACCTTC
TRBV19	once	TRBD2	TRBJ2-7	CASSIRGAGGPVSQNEQYF	TGTGCCAGTAGTATACGGGGAGCGGGAGGGCCTGTGAGTCAGAACGAGCAGTACTTC
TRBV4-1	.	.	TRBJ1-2	CASSQAGTYGYTF	TGCGCCAGCAGCCAGGCGGGGACTTATGGCTACACCTTC